This T cell receptor (beta chain) came from a study of cytomegalovirus exposure and HLA in healthy donors. About the research overall: Later, an analysis reported that the 95 to 150 validation repertoires had used the same platform as the 500 to 750 first-cohort repertoires.

The data were produced by immunoSEQ multiplex PCR, yet TCRdb's version contains in-frame clones alone and is incomplete. The data contain 65,000 to 80,000 clones, approximately 93% of them singletons. The CDR3 sequence is 14 residues long. To note about this clone: The antigen is unknown.

Findings and caveats of the study: Cytomegalovirus association was listed for roughly 160 TCR beta chains.

The sequenced sample consisted of PBMCs. This TCR came from a woman between 18 and 29 years old in good health and CMV-seronegative. V and J are TRBV21-1 and TRBJ2-1; the table's TRBD1 call for D was not verified on the DNA. TRBV21-1 is described as a pseudogene. CDR3 DNA sequence: TGTGCCAGCAAGGGGACAGGGCTTCAGAATGAGCAGTTCTTC. This sequence encodes CASKGTGLQNEQFF.